This T cell receptor beta chain originates from a study of blood T cell repertoires in COVID-19. The overall study: Researchers got acute and convalescent COVID-19 samples from the United States, Italy and Spain. The cDNA or gDNA used as material had been derived from T cells, B-cell-depleted T cells, or PBMCs.

Per the germline V gene, CDR1 is SGHRS and CDR2 is YFSETQ. V was clipped by 2 bases and J by 6 bases, with 14 bases between them. The CDR3 is 15 amino acids. In the study's own analysis: Estimated nucleated cell counts came from reference gene primer amplification. Using immunoSEQ multiplex PCR, the repertoire was profiled, and TCRdb retains in-frame clones only, with some absent. That table is the source of V, J and clone size, and D and trimming were worked out from the DNA. The sample shows almost 250,000 clones, around 87% of them seen only once. This chain connects TRBV5-1 to TRBJ2-2; a weak D match, TRBD2 (6 bases). Material for sequencing was PBMCs or T cells enriched from blood (not recorded which). The receptor comes from a woman in her fifties or sixties who had recovered from COVID-19. The CDR3 DNA sequence: TGCGCCAGCAGCTTTCGTTTTCCTAGCGCCGGGGAGCTGTTTTTT. This codes for CASSFRFPSAGELFF.